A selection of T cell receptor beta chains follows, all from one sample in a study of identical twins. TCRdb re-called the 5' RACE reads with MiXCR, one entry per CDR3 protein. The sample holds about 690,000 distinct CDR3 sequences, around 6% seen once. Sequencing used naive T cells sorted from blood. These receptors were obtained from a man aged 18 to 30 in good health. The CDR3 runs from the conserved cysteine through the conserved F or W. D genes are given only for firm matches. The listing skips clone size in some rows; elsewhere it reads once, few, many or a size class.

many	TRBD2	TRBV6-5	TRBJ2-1	TGTGCCAGCAGTTACCCGGGACTACGATACAATGAGCAGTTCTTC	CASSYPGLRYNEQFF
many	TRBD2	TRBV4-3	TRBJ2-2	TGCGCCAGCAGCCAAATACTGATAGCGGGCTCGAACACCGGGGAGCTGTTTTTT	CASSQILIAGSNTGELFF
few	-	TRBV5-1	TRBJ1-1	TGCGCCAGCAGCCTGGATACGGGGGCAAGCACTGAAGCTTTCTTT	CASSLDTGASTEAFF
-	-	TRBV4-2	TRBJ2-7	TGTGCCAGCAGCCAAGATAGGGACAACATTTACGAGCAGTACTTC	CASSQDRDNIYEQYF
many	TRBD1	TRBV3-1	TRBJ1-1	TGTGCCAGCAGCCTGGGGACAGGGCGGAACACTGAAGCTTTCTTT	CASSLGTGRNTEAFF
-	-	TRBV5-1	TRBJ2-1	TGCGCCAGCAGCTTGGAGGCAGCGATTTCTTACAATGAGCAGTTCTTC	CASSLEAAISYNEQFF
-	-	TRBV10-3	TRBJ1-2	TGTGCCATCAGTAACTGGACAGCCCGGGGTGGCTACACCTTC	CAISNWTARGGYTF
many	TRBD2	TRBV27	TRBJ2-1	TGTGCCAGCAGCGCCGGGACTAGTGTCTCCAATGAGCAGTTCTTC	CASSAGTSVSNEQFF
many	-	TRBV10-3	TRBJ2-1	TGTGCCATCAGGGCGGGACTTAACGACAATGAGCAGTTCTTC	CAIRAGLNDNEQFF
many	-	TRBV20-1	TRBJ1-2	TGCAGTGCTACCCCGGGACACCAGGGTGGCTACACCTTC	CSATPGHQGGYTF
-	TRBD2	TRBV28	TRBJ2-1	TGTGCCAGCAGAGGGACTAGCGACATAATCTACAATGAGCAGTTCTTC	CASRGTSDIIYNEQFF
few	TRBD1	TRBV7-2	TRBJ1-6	TGTGCCAGCGACCCGGGACAGGGGGCGGGTTCACCCCTCCACTTT	CASDPGQGAGSPLHF
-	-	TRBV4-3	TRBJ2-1	TGCGCCAGCAGCCAAGGGGTGATTTCCTACAATGAGCAGTTCTTC	CASSQGVISYNEQFF
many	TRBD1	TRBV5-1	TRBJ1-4	TGCGCCAGCAGCCTTCGGGACAGGGGCGAAAAACTGTTTTTT	CASSLRDRGEKLFF
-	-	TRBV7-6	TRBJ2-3	TGTGCCAGCAGCTTAGCTGAGGTGGCAGGGATACTAACAGATACGCAGTATTTT	CASSLAEVAGILTDTQYF
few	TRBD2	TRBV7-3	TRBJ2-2	TGTGCCAGCAGCTTATACGGGACTAGCGAGACCGGGGAGCTGTTTTTT	CASSLYGTSETGELFF
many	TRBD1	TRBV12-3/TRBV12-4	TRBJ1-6	TGTGCCAGCAGTCAAGGACAGGCGTACTATAATTCACCCCTCCACTTT	CASSQGQAYYNSPLHF
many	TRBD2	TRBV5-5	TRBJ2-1	TGTGCCAGCAGCTTGCTGGGACTAGCGGGAGAGGCGCAGTTCTTC	CASSLLGLAGEAQFF
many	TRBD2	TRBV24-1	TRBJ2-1	TGTGCCACCAGTGATCCGACTAGCGGTATTAACAATGAGCAGTTCTTC	CATSDPTSGINNEQFF
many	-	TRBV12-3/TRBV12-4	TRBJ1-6	TGTGCCAGCATTTCCGGAGGGGTTCTCAATTCACCCCTCCACTTT	CASISGGVLNSPLHF
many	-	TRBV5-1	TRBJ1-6	TGCGCCAGCAGCTTGGGTACGGGAGGTCATAATTCACCCCTCCACTTT	CASSLGTGGHNSPLHF
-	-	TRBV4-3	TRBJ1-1	TGCGCCAGCAGCCAAGATCAGGGCGGGAACACTGAAGCTTTCTTT	CASSQDQGGNTEAFF
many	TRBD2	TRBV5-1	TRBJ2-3	TGCGCCAGCAGCCCCCCCCTTCTAGCGGCGAGCACAGATACGCAGTATTTT	CASSPPLLAASTDTQYF
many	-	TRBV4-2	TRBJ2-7	TGTGCCAGCAGCCAAGATCGGGCTACCGGTGGATACGAGCAGTACTTC	CASSQDRATGGYEQYF
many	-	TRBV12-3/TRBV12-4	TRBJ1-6	TGTGCCAGCAGCTTGACAGGAGATTCACCCCTCCACTTT	CASSLTGDSPLHF
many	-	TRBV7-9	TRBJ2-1	TGTGCCAGCAGCTTAGCCTTATCGAATGAGCAGTTCTTC	CASSLALSNEQFF
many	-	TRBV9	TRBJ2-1	TGTGCCAGCAGCGAGAGAGTAAGCTCCTACAATGAGCAGTTCTTC	CASSERVSSYNEQFF
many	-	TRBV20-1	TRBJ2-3	TGCAGTGCTTCCGGGGGCCCTAACACAGATACGCAGTATTTT	CSASGGPNTDTQYF
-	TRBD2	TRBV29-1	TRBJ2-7	TGCAGCGTCTGGACTAGCGGCACCTACGAGCAGTACTTC	CSVWTSGTYEQYF
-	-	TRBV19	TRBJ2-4	TGTGCCAGTAGTATGCGGCCGCTAGCCAAAAACATTCAGTACTTC	CASSMRPLAKNIQYF
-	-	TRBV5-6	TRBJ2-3	TGTGCCAGCAGCCATGACTCCGACACAGATACGCAGTATTTT	CASSHDSDTDTQYF
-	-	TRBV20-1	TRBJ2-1	TGCAGTGCTAGAGTTCGGGGGAGGCCGAGCTCCTACAATGAGCAGTTCTTC	CSARVRGRPSSYNEQFF
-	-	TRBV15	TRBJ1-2	TGTGCCACCAGCAGAGATCTCGGGCCGGGCTATGGCTACACCTTC	CATSRDLGPGYGYTF
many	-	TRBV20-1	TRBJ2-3	TGCAGTGCTAGGGTCGTGCCCATCACAGATACGCAGTATTTT	CSARVVPITDTQYF
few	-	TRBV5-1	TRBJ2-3	TGCGCCAGCAGCTCATTTGGGGGAGCAAGGGCAGATACGCAGTATTTT	CASSSFGGARADTQYF
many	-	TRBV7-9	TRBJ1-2	TGTGCCAGCAGCTCCACAGGGCTACACGGCTACACCTTC	CASSSTGLHGYTF
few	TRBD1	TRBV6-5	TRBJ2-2	TGTGCCAGCAGTTACTCAGGGACAGGGTCCGGGGAGCTGTTTTTT	CASSYSGTGSGELFF
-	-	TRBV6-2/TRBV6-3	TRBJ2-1	TGTGCCAGCAGCTCAACTAGTCATTCCTACAATGAGCAGTTCTTC	CASSSTSHSYNEQFF